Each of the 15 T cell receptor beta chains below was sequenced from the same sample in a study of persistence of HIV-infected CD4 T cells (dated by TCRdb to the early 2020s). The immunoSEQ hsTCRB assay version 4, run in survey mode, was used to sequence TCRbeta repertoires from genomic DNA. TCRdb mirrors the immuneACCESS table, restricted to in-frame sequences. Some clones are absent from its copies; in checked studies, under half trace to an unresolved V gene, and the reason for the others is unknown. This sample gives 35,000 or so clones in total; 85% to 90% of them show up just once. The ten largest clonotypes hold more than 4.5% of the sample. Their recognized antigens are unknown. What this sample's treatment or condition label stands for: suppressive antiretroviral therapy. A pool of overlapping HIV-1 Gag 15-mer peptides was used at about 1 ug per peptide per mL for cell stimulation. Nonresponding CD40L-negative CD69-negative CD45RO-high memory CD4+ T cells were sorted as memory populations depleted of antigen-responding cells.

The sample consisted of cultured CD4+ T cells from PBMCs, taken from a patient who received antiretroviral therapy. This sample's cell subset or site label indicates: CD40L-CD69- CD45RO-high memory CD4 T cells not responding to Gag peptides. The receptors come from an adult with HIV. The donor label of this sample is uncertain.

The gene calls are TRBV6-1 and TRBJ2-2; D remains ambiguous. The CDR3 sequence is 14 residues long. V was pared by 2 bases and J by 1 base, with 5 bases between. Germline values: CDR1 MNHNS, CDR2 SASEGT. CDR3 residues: CASSESLNTGELFF. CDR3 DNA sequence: TGTGCCAGCAGTGAAAGCCTGAACACCGGGGAGCTGTTTTTT.

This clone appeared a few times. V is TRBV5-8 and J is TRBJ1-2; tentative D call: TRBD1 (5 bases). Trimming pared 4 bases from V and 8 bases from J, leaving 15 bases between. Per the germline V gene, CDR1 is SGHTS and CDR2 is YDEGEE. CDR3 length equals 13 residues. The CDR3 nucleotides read TGTGCCAGCAGCGAAGCTCGGGGGAGCGGCTACACCTTC. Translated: CASSEARGSGYTF.

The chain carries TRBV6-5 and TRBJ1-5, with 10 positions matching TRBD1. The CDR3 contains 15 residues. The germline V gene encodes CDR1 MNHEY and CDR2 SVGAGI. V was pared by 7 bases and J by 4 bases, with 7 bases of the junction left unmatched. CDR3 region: CASTLGQGVNQPQHF. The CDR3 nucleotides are TGTGCCAGCACTCTAGGACAGGGGGTAAATCAGCCCCAGCATTTT.

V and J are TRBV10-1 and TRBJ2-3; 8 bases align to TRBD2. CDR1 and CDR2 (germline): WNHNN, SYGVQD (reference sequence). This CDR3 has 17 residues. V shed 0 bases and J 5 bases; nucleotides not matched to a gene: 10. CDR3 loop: CASSESMSGGHRDTQYF. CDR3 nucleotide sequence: TGCGCCAGCAGTGAGTCGATGTCGGGGGGGCATAGAGATACGCAGTATTTT.

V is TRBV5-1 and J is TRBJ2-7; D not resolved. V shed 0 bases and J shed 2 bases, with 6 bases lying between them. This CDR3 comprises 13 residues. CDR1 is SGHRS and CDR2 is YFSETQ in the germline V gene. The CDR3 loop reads CASSLGVAYEQYF. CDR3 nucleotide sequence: TGCGCCAGCAGCTTGGGAGTAGCCTACGAGCAGTACTTC.

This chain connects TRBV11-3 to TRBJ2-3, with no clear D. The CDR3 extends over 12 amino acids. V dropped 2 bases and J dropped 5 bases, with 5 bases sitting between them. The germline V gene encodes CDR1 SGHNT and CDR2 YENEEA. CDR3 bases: TGTGCCAGCAGCTTATTCGGAGATACGCAGTATTTT. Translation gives CASSLFGDTQYF.

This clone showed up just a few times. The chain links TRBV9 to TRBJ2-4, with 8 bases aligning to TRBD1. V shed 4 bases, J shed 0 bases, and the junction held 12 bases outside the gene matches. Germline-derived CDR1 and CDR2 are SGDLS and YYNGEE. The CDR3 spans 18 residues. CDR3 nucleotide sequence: TGTGCCAGCAGCCCAGAGTCGACAGGGGTGATAGCCAAAAACATTCAGTACTTC. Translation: CASSPESTGVIAKNIQYF.

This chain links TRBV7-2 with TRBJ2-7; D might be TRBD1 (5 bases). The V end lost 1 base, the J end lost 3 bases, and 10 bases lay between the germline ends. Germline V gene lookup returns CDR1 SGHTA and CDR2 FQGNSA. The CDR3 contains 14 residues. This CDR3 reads CASSLVPGIYEQYF. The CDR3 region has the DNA TGTGCCAGCAGCTTAGTCCCAGGGATCTACGAGCAGTACTTC.

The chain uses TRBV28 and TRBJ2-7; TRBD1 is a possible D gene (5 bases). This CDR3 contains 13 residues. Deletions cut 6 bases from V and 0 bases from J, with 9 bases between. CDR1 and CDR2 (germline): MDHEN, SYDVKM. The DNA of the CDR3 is TGTGCCAGCAGAAAGACAGTCTCCTACGAGCAGTACTTC. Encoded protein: CASRKTVSYEQYF.

The CDR3 sequence: CASSLVPGQGSHEQYF. The CDR3 coding sequence is TGTGCCAGCAGCTTAGTTCCGGGACAGGGGAGTCACGAGCAGTACTTC. The J gene is TRBJ2-7, the V gene TRBV5-8; 10 bases line up with TRBD1. J gave up 5 bases and V 2 bases, and 10 bases lay outside the gene matches. The CDR3 spans 16 residues. CDR1 is SGHTS and CDR2 is YDEGEE in the germline V gene.

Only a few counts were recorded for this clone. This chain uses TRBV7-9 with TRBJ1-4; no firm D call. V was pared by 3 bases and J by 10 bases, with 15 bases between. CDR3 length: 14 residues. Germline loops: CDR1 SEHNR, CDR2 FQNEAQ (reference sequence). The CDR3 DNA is TGTGCCAGCAGCTTGAGCGCAGTTTTCGGAAAACTGTTTTTT. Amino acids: CASSLSAVFGKLFF.

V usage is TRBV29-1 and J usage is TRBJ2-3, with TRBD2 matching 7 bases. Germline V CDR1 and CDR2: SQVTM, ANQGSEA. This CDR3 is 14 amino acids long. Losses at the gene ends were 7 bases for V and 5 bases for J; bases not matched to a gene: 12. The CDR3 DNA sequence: TGCAGCGGGGGAGGGCCAGAAGGAGGAGATACGCAGTATTTT. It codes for CSGGGPEGGDTQYF.

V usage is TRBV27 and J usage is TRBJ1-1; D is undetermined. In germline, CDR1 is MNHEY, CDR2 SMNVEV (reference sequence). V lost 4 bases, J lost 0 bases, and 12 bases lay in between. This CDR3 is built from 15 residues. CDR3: CASSWRPVMNTEAFF. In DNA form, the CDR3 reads TGTGCCAGCAGTTGGCGACCGGTCATGAACACTGAAGCTTTCTTT.

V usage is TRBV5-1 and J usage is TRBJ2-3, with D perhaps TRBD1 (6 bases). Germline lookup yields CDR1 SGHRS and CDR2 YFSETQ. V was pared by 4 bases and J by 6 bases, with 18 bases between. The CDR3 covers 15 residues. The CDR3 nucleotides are TGCGCCAGCAGCCCACAGGGTCTGGTCAGGGATACGCAGTATTTT. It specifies CASSPQGLVRDTQYF.

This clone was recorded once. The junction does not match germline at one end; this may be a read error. The CDR3, as DNA: TGTGCCAGCAGACTGACCCCCTTGACAGGCGCGATGGGCTTT. It codes for CASRLTPLTGAMGF. The rearrangement joins TRBV27 to TRBJ1-1; weak D call: TRBD1 (6 bases). CDR1 and CDR2 (germline): MNHEY, SMNVEV (reference sequence). CDR3 length equals 14 residues.